This entry lists 6 T cell receptor beta chains sequenced from one sample in a study of T cells in localized non-small cell lung cancer. The data were produced by immunoSEQ multiplex PCR, yet TCRdb's version contains in-frame clones alone and is incomplete. The sample shows approximately 63,000 clones, 80% to 90% of them seen only once. The material sequenced was peripheral blood, taken before any cancer treatment. These receptors all come from a man aged 35 to 69 with stage I squamous cell lung carcinoma.

The V call is TRBV5-4, the J call TRBJ2-3, with a weak D call TRBD2 (5 bases). CDR3 length: 17 amino acids. CDR1 is SGHNT and CDR2 is YYREEE in the germline V gene (reference sequence). V was clipped by 0 bases and J by 2 bases, with 16 bases between them. This CDR3 reads CASSLGGEGSPTDTQYF. CDR3 sequence (DNA): TGTGCCAGCAGCTTGGGGGGAGAAGGGTCCCCCACAGATACGCAGTATTTT.

Only one count was recorded for this clone. The gene calls are TRBV14 and TRBJ1-4; no reliable D call. This CDR3 has 14 amino acids. CDR1 is SGHDN and CDR2 is FVKESK in the germline V gene. Deletions cut 4 bases from V and 14 bases from J, with 20 bases between. The CDR3 DNA is TGTGCCAGCAGCCCTCGAGCTTCTTCCGTCGGGCTGTTTTTT. Residues: CASSPRASSVGLFF.

The chain carries TRBV7-2 and TRBJ2-1; D remains unclear. Germline lookup yields CDR1 SGHTA and CDR2 FQGNSA. The V and J ends lost 5 bases and 4 bases respectively, with 3 bases between them. The CDR3 loop spans 11 amino acids. CDR3 bases: TGTGCCAGCAGCGCTTACAATGAGCAGTTCTTC. This codes for CASSAYNEQFF.

This chain joins TRBV7-3 and TRBJ2-1; the match to TRBD1 covers 7 bases. Per the germline V gene, CDR1 is SGHTA and CDR2 is FQGTGA. CDR3 length: 14 residues. The V segment lost 3 bases and the J segment 6 bases; nucleotides outside the gene matches: 5. This CDR3 is CASSLTGSGNEQFF. CDR3 DNA sequence: TGTGCCAGCAGCTTGACAGGGTCGGGCAATGAGCAGTTCTTC.

The chain combines TRBV6-4 with TRBJ1-5; D remains unclear. Trimming removed 7 bases at V and 1 base at J, with 17 bases between. Germline V gene data show CDR1 as MRHNA and CDR2 as SNTAGT. The CDR3 spans 16 residues. The CDR3 bases are TGTGCCAGCATCCCCCCCGGAGCTTTAAGCAATCAGCCCCAGCATTTT. Amino acid sequence: CASIPPGALSNQPQHF.

The rearrangement links TRBV30 to TRBJ2-1; D is undetermined. Trimming cost V 0 bases and J 10 bases, with 13 bases left between them. Per the germline V gene, CDR1 is GTSNPN and CDR2 is SVGIG (reference sequence). CDR3 length: 13 amino acids. CDR3 sequence (DNA): TGTGCCTGGAGTGTAATCGCAGTAAACGAGCAGTTCTTC. Its protein product is CAWSVIAVNEQFF.